The 19 T cell receptor beta chains below come from one sample, sequenced in a study of shared clonotypes between healthy human individuals. The protocol was immunoSEQ multiplex PCR, while the TCRdb copy is restricted to in-frame clones and leaves out a portion. The sample carries approximately 810,000 clones, around 92% recorded once. As defined, naive CD8 cells were CD45RO-negative and positively selected for CCR7, with terminally differentiated effector memory CD45RA+ cells excluded. The sequencing sample was made of naive CD8+ T cells sorted from blood. The origin of the receptors is a man aged 30 to 39 in good health.

CDR3 nucleotide sequence: TGTGCCAGCAGCCAGGGACTCCAAGAGACCCAGTACTTC. Its translation: CASSQGLQETQYF. The chain uses TRBV7-6 and TRBJ2-5; possible D gene TRBD2, 6 bases. This CDR3 has 13 residues. Germline V CDR1 and CDR2: SGHVS, FNYEAQ. The V gene lost 5 bases and the J gene lost 1 base, with 8 bases spanning the gap.

This chain uses TRBV15 with TRBJ2-5, with D possibly being TRBD2 (5 bases). V dropped 5 bases and J dropped 1 base, with 14 bases sitting between them. The CDR3 covers 15 residues. Germline CDR1 is LNHNV and CDR2 is YYDKDF (reference sequence). The chain's CDR3 is CATSAGLNSQETQYF. The CDR3 DNA sequence: TGTGCCACCAGCGCGGGCCTAAACAGCCAAGAGACCCAGTACTTC. Complete variable domain (other parts from reference TRBV15 and TRBJ2-5): DAMVIQNPRYQVTQFGKPVTLSCSQTLNHNVMYWYQQKSSQAPKLLFHYYDKDFNNEADTPDNFQSRRPNTSFCFLDIRSPGLGDTAMYLCATSAGLNSQETQYFGPGTRLLVL.

This clone has only one observation. This chain links TRBV27 with TRBJ2-7, with TRBD1 identical over 11 bases. The CDR3 is made up of 16 amino acids. V gave up 5 bases and J gave up 5 bases; unmatched junction bases: 11. Germline loops: CDR1 MNHEY, CDR2 SMNVEV (reference sequence). Here the CDR3 DNA reads TGTGCCAGCAGTCCCCTCGGGACAGGGGGTGTTAACGAGCAGTACTTC. Translated, it gives CASSPLGTGGVNEQYF.

The J gene is TRBJ2-7, the V gene TRBV5-4; 9 nucleotides line up with TRBD2. Trimming removed 5 bases from V and 3 bases from J; junction bases left unmatched: 12. Germline CDR1 SGHNT, CDR2 YYREEE (reference sequence). The CDR3 has 16 residues. CDR3 protein: CASSSLTSGRSYEQYF. The DNA of the CDR3 is TGTGCCAGCAGTTCGCTTACCAGCGGGAGGAGCTACGAGCAGTACTTC.

The chain recombines TRBV10-2 with TRBJ2-1; no reliable D call. The CDR3 consists of 17 residues. Deletions cut 5 bases from V and 0 bases from J, with 17 bases between. Germline-derived CDR1 and CDR2 are WSHSY and SAAADI. CDR3 sequence (DNA): TGCGCCAGCAGTTCACTATCTGGACCTCACTCCTACAATGAGCAGTTCTTC. It encodes CASSSLSGPHSYNEQFF.

The chain couples TRBV18 to TRBJ2-7; a possible D gene is TRBD2 (6 bases). The germline gives CDR1 KGHSH, CDR2 LQKENI. V dropped 5 bases and J dropped 1 base, with 9 bases sitting between them. This CDR3 spans 13 amino acids. CDR3 coding DNA: TGTGCCAGCTCATACGGGGGATCCTACGAGCAGTACTTC. This gives the protein CASSYGGSYEQYF.

The chain links TRBV14 to TRBJ2-1; 10 bases line up with TRBD2. V lost 0 bases, J lost 0 bases, and 11 bases stayed unmatched. The V gene's germline CDR1 is SGHDN and CDR2 FVKESK. CDR3 length: 20 amino acids. Written as DNA, the CDR3 is TGTGCCAGCAGCCAAGATGATGGAGTAGCGGGAGGAGGCTCCTACAATGAGCAGTTCTTC. It yields the protein CASSQDDGVAGGGSYNEQFF. Filled out from reference TRBV14 and TRBJ2-1, the complete variable domain reads EAGVTQFPSHSVIEKGQTVTLRCDPISGHDNLYWYRRVMGKEIKFLLHFVKESKQDESGMPNNRFLAERTGGTYSTLKVQPAELEDSGVYFCASSQDDGVAGGGSYNEQFFGPGTRLTVL.

The J gene is TRBJ2-1, the V gene TRBV27; 10 bases align to TRBD1. The germline V gene encodes CDR1 MNHEY and CDR2 SMNVEV (reference sequence). The CDR3 runs to 14 residues. V was pared by 10 bases and J by 2 bases, with 5 bases of the junction left unmatched. The CDR3 DNA follows: TGTGCCACCAAGGACAGGGGGACCTACAATGAGCAGTTCTTC. This codes for CATKDRGTYNEQFF.

This clone occurred once. The CDR3 DNA is TGTGCCAGCAGTTACCCCACCGGGGAGCTGTTTTTT. Translation gives CASSYPTGELFF. The rearrangement joins TRBV7-8 to TRBJ2-2; no clear D gene. Germline V gene sequence: CDR1 SGHVS, CDR2 FQNEAQ. The germline V and J ends were trimmed by 6 bases and 4 bases, with 6 bases remaining between them. CDR3 size: 12 residues.

This chain uses TRBV5-5 with TRBJ2-1; D remains ambiguous. The germline V gene encodes CDR1 SGHKS and CDR2 YYEKEE (reference sequence). The CDR3 spans 12 residues. The V and J ends lost 1 base and 6 bases respectively, with 5 bases between them. The CDR3 nucleotides are TGTGCCAGCAGCTTGACGGGCAATGAGCAGTTCTTC. Translating it yields CASSLTGNEQFF.

This clone was counted a single time. In the same sample, other DNA sequences code for this CDR3. The rearrangement uses TRBV7-2 and TRBJ2-1, with 7 nucleotides matching TRBD2. Germline V gene sequence: CDR1 SGHTA, CDR2 FQGNSA. The V and J ends lost 2 bases and 7 bases, in that order; junction bases with no gene match: 2. This CDR3 contains 13 residues. The CDR3 region is CASSLWGGNEQFF. The CDR3 bases are TGTGCCAGCAGCTTATGGGGGGGTAATGAGCAGTTCTTC.

The chain links TRBV7-2 to TRBJ2-2; 7 bases line up with TRBD2. The J segment lost 3 bases and the V segment lost 1 base, leaving 8 bases of the junction unmatched. CDR1 and CDR2 from the germline V gene are SGHTA and FQGNSA. The CDR3 loop spans 17 amino acids. CDR3 protein: CASSLGAGEYDTGELFF. DNA for the CDR3: TGTGCCAGCAGCTTAGGCGCGGGAGAGTACGACACCGGGGAGCTGTTTTTT.

CDR3 sequence (DNA): TGTGCCAGCAGCTTGTCGACAGGTCGTCTCTCCTACGAGCAGTACTTC. This gives the protein CASSLSTGRLSYEQYF. The V call is TRBV7-9, the J call TRBJ2-7, with D tentatively TRBD1 (6 bases). V lost 3 bases and J lost 0, with 15 bases in between. Germline assignment: CDR1 SEHNR and CDR2 FQNEAQ (reference sequence). The CDR3 spans 16 residues.

The V and J genes are TRBV7-9 and TRBJ2-1; D ambiguous. The CDR3 consists of 13 residues. Per the germline V gene, CDR1 is SEHNR and CDR2 is FQNEAQ (reference sequence). Trimming removed 4 bases at V and 8 bases at J, with 12 bases between. The CDR3 DNA is TGTGCCAGCAGCTCTGATCTGTCAGATGAGCAGTTCTTC. This codes for CASSSDLSDEQFF.

The rearrangement uses TRBV6-6 and TRBJ2-7; D unresolved. Trimming stripped 5 bases from V and 1 base from J, with 15 bases between. CDR3 length equals 15 residues. Germline V CDR1 and CDR2: MNHNY, SVGAGI (reference sequence). The CDR3 sequence: CASSPGGLPSYEQYF. In DNA, the CDR3 is TGTGCCAGCAGTCCCGGTGGTCTACCGTCCTACGAGCAGTACTTC.

This chain joins TRBV9 and TRBJ2-5; the D gene is possibly TRBD2 (6 bases). The CDR3 totals 13 residues. Between the trimmed V and J ends, which lost 4 bases and 5 bases, there was a span of 12 bases. In germline, CDR1 is SGDLS, CDR2 YYNGEE. The CDR3 DNA is TGTGCCAGCAGCCTCGGGGGTGTGGAGACCCAGTACTTC. Its translation: CASSLGGVETQYF.

This chain uses TRBV9 with TRBJ2-7; maybe TRBD2 (5 bases). V was pared by 0 bases and J by 2 bases, with 12 bases between. Germline-derived CDR1 and CDR2 are SGDLS and YYNGEE. This CDR3 is 15 amino acids long. CDR3 in amino acids: CASSVGSAGTYEQYF. The CDR3 DNA sequence: TGTGCCAGCAGCGTAGGCTCGGCCGGGACCTACGAGCAGTACTTC.

The chain links TRBV7-9 to TRBJ2-1; D not certain. V was shortened by 1 base and J by 6 bases, with 7 bases between the two germline ends. Germline V gene data show CDR1 as SEHNR and CDR2 as FQNEAQ (reference sequence). The CDR3 is made up of 13 amino acids. Written as DNA, the CDR3 is TGTGCCAGCAGCTTAGAAATGGGCAATGAGCAGTTCTTC. Translating it yields CASSLEMGNEQFF. Combining the CDR3 with reference TRBV7-9 and TRBJ2-1 gives the whole variable domain DTGVSQNPRHKITKRGQNVTFRCDPISEHNRLYWYRQTLGQGPEFLTYFQNEAQLEKSRLLSDRFSAERPKGSFSTLEIQRTEQGDSAMYLCASSLEMGNEQFFGPGTRLTVL.

The chain recombines TRBV9 with TRBJ2-1, with a weak D call TRBD2 (6 bases). Germline V gene sequence: CDR1 SGDLS, CDR2 YYNGEE. The length of the CDR3 is 14 residues. Trimming stripped 3 bases from V and 6 bases from J, with 13 bases between. The CDR3 region has the DNA TGTGCCAGCAGCGCTCGGGACTCTTCCAATGAGCAGTTCTTC. Translating it yields CASSARDSSNEQFF.